The source of this T cell receptor (beta chain) is a study of T cells in Graves' hyperthyroidism and ophthalmopathy. Turning to the study itself: Initial diagnosis, before any treatment, was when peripheral blood was collected.

TCR beta CDR3 regions were amplified from RNA transcripts. HTBI primers were the set used in a first-round RT-PCR of the TCR CDR3. TCRdb redid the calling of the multiplex PCR reads with MiXCR, one entry per CDR3 protein. The table lists around 600,000 distinct CDR3 sequences, more than 13% of them singletons. PBMCs came from 8.5 to 10 ml fresh peripheral blood. Germline CDR1 reads MGHRA; CDR2 reads YSYEKL. The V gene lost 4 bases and the J gene lost 0 bases, with 21 bases spanning the gap. This CDR3 is 18 amino acids long. Study-wide findings and caveats: Within blood appeared most thyroid clonotypes that had expanded above 0.001.

With respect to this clonotype: Its antigen is unidentified.

Sequenced sample: blood. The chain combines TRBV4-1 with TRBJ1-1, with no clear D. The source is a woman younger than 35 with Graves' ophthalmopathy. The CDR3 region is CASSRRNVGVVLNTEAFF. The CDR3 region has the DNA TGCGCCAGCAGCCGAAGAAACGTTGGAGTAGTCCTGAACACTGAAGCTTTCTTT.